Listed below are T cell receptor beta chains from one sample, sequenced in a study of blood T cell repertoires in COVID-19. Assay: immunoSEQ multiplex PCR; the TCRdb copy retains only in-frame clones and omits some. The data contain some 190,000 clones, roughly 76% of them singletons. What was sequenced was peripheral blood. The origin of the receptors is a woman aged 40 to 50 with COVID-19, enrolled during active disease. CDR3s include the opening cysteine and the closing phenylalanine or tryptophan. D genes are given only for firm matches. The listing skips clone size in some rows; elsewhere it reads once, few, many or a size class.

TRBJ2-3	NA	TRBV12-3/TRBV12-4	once	TGTGCCAGCAGGGGGAGACTAGGTCCGCAGTATTTT	CASRGRLGPQYF
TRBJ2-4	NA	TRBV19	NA	TGTGCCAGTAGTTTCGGACAAAGCAAAAACATTCAGTACTTC	CASSFGQSKNIQYF
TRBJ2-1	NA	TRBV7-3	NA	TGTGCCAGCAGCTTAAGACAGGTCGGCTACAATGAGCAGTTCTTC	CASSLRQVGYNEQFF
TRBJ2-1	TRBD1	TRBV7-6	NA	TGTGCCAGCAGCGCGGACAGGGGTCACTACAATGAGCAGTTCTTC	CASSADRGHYNEQFF
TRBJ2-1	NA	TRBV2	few	TGTGCCAGCACTAGGCGTTACAATGAGCAGTTCTTC	CASTRRYNEQFF
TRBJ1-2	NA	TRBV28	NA	TGTGCCAGCAGTTTATTGTCAGGGGAAAGGTATGGCTACACCTTC	CASSLLSGERYGYTF
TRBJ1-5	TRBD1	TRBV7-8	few	TGTGCCAGCAGCTACCTGGACAGGGGAAGTAGTCAGCCCCAGCATTTT	CASSYLDRGSSQPQHF
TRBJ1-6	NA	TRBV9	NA	TGTGCCAGCAGTGGGAGCAATTCACCCCTCCACTTT	CASSGSNSPLHF
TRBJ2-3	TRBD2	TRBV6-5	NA	TGTGCCAGCAGTCTAGCGGGGGGTAGCACAGATACGCAGTATTTT	CASSLAGGSTDTQYF
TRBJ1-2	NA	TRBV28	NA	TGTGCCAGCACGGCCGCAGGGGCTAATGGCTACACCTTC	CASTAAGANGYTF
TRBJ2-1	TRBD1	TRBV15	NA	TGTGCCACCAGCCGTAGACAGGGGGCGAGCAATGAGCAGTTCTTC	CATSRRQGASNEQFF
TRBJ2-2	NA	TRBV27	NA	TGTGCCAGCAGTTTAGCGGGCGGTACCGGGGAGCTGTTTTTT	CASSLAGGTGELFF
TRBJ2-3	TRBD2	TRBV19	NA	TGTGCCAGTACGGGACTAGCGGCGGATACGCAGTATTTT	CASTGLAADTQYF
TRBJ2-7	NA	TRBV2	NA	TGTGCCAGCAGACAAGATGGCTCCTACGAGCAGTACTTC	CASRQDGSYEQYF
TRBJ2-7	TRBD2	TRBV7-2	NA	TGTGCCAGCAGCTCCAAAACTAGCGCCGAGCAGTACTTC	CASSSKTSAEQYF
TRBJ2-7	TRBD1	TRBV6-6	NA	TGTGCCAGCAGTTACCCCGGGACAGGGTACTACGAGCAGTACTTC	CASSYPGTGYYEQYF
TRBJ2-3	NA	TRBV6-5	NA	TGTGCCAGCAGGTCAGGGGCAGATACGCAGTATTTT	CASRSGADTQYF